Following are 9 T cell receptor beta chains from one sample sequenced in a study of identical twins. In TCRdb, the 5' RACE reads were re-called with MiXCR into one record per CDR3 protein. This sample yields about 920,000 distinct CDR3 sequences, of which approximately 13% are seen a single time; around 1.6% belongs to the top ten. These data also featured in a second study, about yellow fever vaccine responses in identical twins.

Sequencing used PBMCs. The receptors were sampled from a woman aged 18-29 years in good health.

The chain is built from TRBV7-6 and TRBJ2-1; the D is unclear. CDR3 length: 12 amino acids. The germline V and J ends were trimmed by 9 bases and 7 bases, with 13 bases remaining between them. The germline CDR1 and CDR2 sequences are SGHVS and FNYEAQ. The CDR3: CASSPFGNEQFF. CDR3 DNA: TGTGCCAGTAGCCCGTTCGGGAATGAGCAGTTCTTC. Looking up the rest from reference TRBV7-6 and TRBJ2-1 gives the full variable domain: GAGVSQSPRYKVTKRGQDVALRCDPISGHVSLYWYRQALGQGPEFLTYFNYEAQQDKSGLPNDRFSAERPEGSISTLTIQRTEQRDSAMYRCASSPFGNEQFFGPGTRLTVL.

The sample holds many counts of this clonotype. The gene calls are TRBV12-3 or TRBV12-4 and TRBJ1-2; D call uncertain. This CDR3 region has 14 residues. V lost 4 bases, J lost 5 bases, and 14 bases lay in between. Here the CDR3 reads CASSSSAGMYGYTF. The CDR3 nucleotides are TGTGCCAGCAGTTCCTCAGCGGGGATGTATGGCTACACCTTC.

At least ten counts were recorded for this clonotype. V usage is TRBV29-1 and J usage is TRBJ2-5, with D possibly matching TRBD2 (6 bases). The germline V and J ends were trimmed by 1 base and 3 bases, with 15 bases remaining between them. The germline V gene has CDR1 SQVTM and CDR2 ANQGSEA. The CDR3 has 15 residues. In DNA form, the CDR3 reads TGCAGCGTTGAAGGCCCCTCTTCGGGAGAAGAGACCCAGTACTTC. It yields the protein CSVEGPSSGEETQYF.

Only a few counts were recorded for this clonotype. This chain connects TRBV2 to TRBJ1-2; D perhaps matches TRBD1 (6 bases). With 2 bases removed from V and 7 bases from J, the gap between germline ends came to 17 bases. CDR1 is SNHLY and CDR2 is FYNNEI in the germline V gene. This CDR3 contains 15 residues. This CDR3 is CASSELFASDSGYTF. The CDR3 DNA reads as TGTGCCAGCAGTGAACTTTTTGCCTCGGACAGTGGCTACACCTTC. The full variable domain, with the rest looked up from reference TRBV2 and TRBJ1-2, is EPEVTQTPSHQVTQMGQEVILRCVPISNHLYFYWYRQILGQKVEFLVSFYNNEISEKSEIFDDQFSVERPDGSNFTLKIRSTKLEDSAMYFCASSELFASDSGYTFGSGTRLTVV.

This clonotype turned up a few times. The rearrangement links TRBV6-2 or TRBV6-3 to TRBJ1-1; D unresolved. CDR1 is MNHEY, CDR2 SVGEGT, per germline. V dropped 7 bases and J dropped 1 base, with 13 bases sitting between them. This CDR3 spans 14 amino acids. DNA for the CDR3: TGTGCCAGCACCTATATCCCTAGGAACACTGAAGCTTTCTTT. It translates to CASTYIPRNTEAFF.

This clonotype was found a few times. The V gene is TRBV27, the J gene TRBJ2-5; D possibly corresponds to TRBD2 (5 bases). The V and J ends lost 3 bases and 5 bases respectively, with 13 bases between them. The germline CDR1 and CDR2 sequences are MNHEY and SMNVEV (reference sequence). There are 14 residues in the CDR3. The CDR3 sequence: CASSFGEGRETQYF. CDR3 sequence (DNA): TGTGCCAGCAGTTTTGGTGAGGGCCGGGAGACCCAGTACTTC.

V is TRBV5-6 and J is TRBJ2-7; 10 nucleotides align to TRBD2. The CDR3 sequence is 16 residues long. Germline V gives CDR1 SGHDT, CDR2 YYEEEE. With 4 bases clipped from V and 0 bases from J, the junction kept 7 bases outside the gene matches. As DNA, the CDR3 is TGTGCCAGCAGCGGCGTTGGACTAGCGGACTCCTACGAGCAGTACTTC. This sequence encodes CASSGVGLADSYEQYF.

This clonotype was observed a few times. The V gene is TRBV2, the J gene TRBJ1-2; D is unclear. The germline V gene encodes CDR1 SNHLY and CDR2 FYNNEI. V shed 2 bases and J shed 3 bases, with 4 bases lying between them. This CDR3 has 12 amino acids. CDR3 amino acids: CASSEPDYGYTF. The CDR3 DNA sequence: TGTGCCAGCAGTGAACCGGACTATGGCTACACCTTC.

Many counts were recorded for this clonotype. This chain links TRBV12-3 or TRBV12-4 with TRBJ2-3; D remains unclear. This CDR3 contains 14 residues. V was clipped by 3 bases and J by 2 bases, with 9 bases between them. The CDR3 reads CASSLVQFTDTQYF. DNA for the CDR3: TGTGCCAGCAGTTTGGTACAGTTCACAGATACGCAGTATTTT.